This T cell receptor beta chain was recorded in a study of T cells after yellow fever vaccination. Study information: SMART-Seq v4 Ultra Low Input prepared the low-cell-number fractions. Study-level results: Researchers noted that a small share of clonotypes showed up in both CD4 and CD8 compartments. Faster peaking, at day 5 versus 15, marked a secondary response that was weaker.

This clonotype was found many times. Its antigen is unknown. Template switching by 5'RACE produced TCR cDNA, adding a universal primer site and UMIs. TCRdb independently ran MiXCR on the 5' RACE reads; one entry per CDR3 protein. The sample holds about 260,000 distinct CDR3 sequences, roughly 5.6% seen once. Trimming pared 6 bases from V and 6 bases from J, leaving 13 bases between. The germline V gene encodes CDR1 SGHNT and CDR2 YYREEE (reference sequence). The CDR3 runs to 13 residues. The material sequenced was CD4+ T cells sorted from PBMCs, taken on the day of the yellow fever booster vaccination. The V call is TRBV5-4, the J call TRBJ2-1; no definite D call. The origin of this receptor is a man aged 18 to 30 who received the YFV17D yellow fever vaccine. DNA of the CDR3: TGTGCCAGCAACCTTTACAGCCGCAATGAGCAGTTCTTC. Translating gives CASNLYSRNEQFF.